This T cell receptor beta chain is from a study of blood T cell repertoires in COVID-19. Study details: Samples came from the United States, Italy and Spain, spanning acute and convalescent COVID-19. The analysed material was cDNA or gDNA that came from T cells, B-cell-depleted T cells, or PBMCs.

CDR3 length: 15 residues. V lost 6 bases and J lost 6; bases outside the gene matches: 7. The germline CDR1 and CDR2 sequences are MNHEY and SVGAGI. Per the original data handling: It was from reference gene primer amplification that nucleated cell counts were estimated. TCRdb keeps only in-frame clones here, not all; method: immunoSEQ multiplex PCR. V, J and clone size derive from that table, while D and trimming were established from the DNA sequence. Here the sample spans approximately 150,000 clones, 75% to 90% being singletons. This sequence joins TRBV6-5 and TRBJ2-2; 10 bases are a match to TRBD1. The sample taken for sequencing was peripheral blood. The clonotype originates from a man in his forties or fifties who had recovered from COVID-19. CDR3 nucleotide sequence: TGTGCCAGCAGCGACAGGGGGCGCGGTTCCGGGGAGCTGTTTTTT. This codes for CASSDRGRGSGELFF.